A single sample is the source of the 20 T cell receptor beta chains below, sequenced in a study of blood T cell repertoires in COVID-19. Some clones are missing from TCRdb's copy, which holds only in-frame ones; the method was immunoSEQ multiplex PCR. Of roughly 160,000 clones listed, roughly 91% are singletons. The sequenced sample was peripheral blood. These receptors were obtained from a man between 18 and 29 years old with COVID-19, enrolled during active disease.

J is TRBJ2-1 and V is TRBV19; 7 bases agree with TRBD2. Germline V gives CDR1 LNHDA, CDR2 SQIVND (reference sequence). The CDR3 covers 13 residues. V gave up 5 bases and J gave up 6 bases; unmatched junction bases: 4. CDR3 nucleotide sequence: TGTGCCAGTAGTCCAGGGAGGGGCAATGAGCAGTTCTTC. This translates into CASSPGRGNEQFF.

V is TRBV5-6 and J is TRBJ2-7, with D tentatively TRBD2 (7 bases). The CDR3 contains 15 residues. Germline CDR1 and CDR2: SGHDT and YYEEEE. Trimming took off 0 bases at V and 6 bases at J, with 16 bases between the two ends. CDR3 sequence: CASSLANRGGGEQYF. DNA of the CDR3: TGTGCCAGCAGCTTGGCCAACCGGGGAGGGGGCGAGCAGTACTTC.

The chain employs TRBV27 and TRBJ2-2; 7 nucleotides line up with TRBD2. Germline lookup yields CDR1 MNHEY and CDR2 SMNVEV (reference sequence). The V and J ends lost 7 bases and 1 base, in that order; junction bases with no gene match: 15. The CDR3 contains 18 residues. CDR3 protein: CASMSRGGRRRNTGELFF. In nucleotides, the CDR3 is TGTGCCAGCATGAGTAGAGGCGGGAGAAGAAGGAACACCGGGGAGCTGTTTTTT.

The J gene is TRBJ2-3, the V gene TRBV28; 10 bases align to TRBD1. V gave up 8 bases and J gave up 0 bases; unmatched junction bases: 11. The CDR3 is made up of 17 amino acids. CDR1 MDHEN and CDR2 SYDVKM come from the germline V gene. CDR3 amino acids: CASFGQGEHPSTDTQYF. The DNA for the CDR3 is TGTGCCAGCTTCGGACAGGGGGAACACCCTAGCACAGATACGCAGTATTTT. The full variable domain, its missing parts supplied by reference TRBV28 and TRBJ2-3, is DVKVTQSSRYLVKRTGEKVFLECVQDMDHENMFWYRQDPGLGLRLIYFSYDVKMKEKGDIPEGYSVSREKKERFSLILESASTNQTSMYLCASFGQGEHPSTDTQYFGPGTRLTVL.

The chain joins TRBV6-2 or TRBV6-3 to TRBJ2-7; D gene unclear. Germline CDR1 MNHEY, CDR2 SVGEGT. This CDR3 has 12 residues. Trimming cost V 2 bases and J 4 bases, with 6 bases left between them. DNA of the CDR3: TGTGCCAGCAGTTACCCCCAATACGAGCAGTACTTC. This codes for CASSYPQYEQYF.

The CDR3 sequence: CATHSGSSYNEQFF. Here the CDR3 DNA reads TGTGCCACCCATAGCGGGAGCTCCTACAATGAGCAGTTCTTC. The chain employs TRBV19 and TRBJ2-1; TRBD2 aligns across 9 bases. CDR3 size: 14 residues. CDR1 and CDR2 (germline): LNHDA, SQIVND (reference sequence). After removal of 10 bases from V and 0 bases from J, the junction contained 4 bases not matched to a gene.

The chain employs TRBV28 and TRBJ2-1; 10 bases are shared with TRBD1. This CDR3 is built from 13 residues. Germline values: CDR1 MDHEN, CDR2 SYDVKM. The ends lost 5 bases at V and 11 bases at J; junction bases unmatched: 6. The CDR3 bases are TGTGCCAGCAGTCAGGGGACAGGGGCAAAGCAGTTCTTC. It yields the protein CASSQGTGAKQFF. The whole variable domain, remainder taken from reference TRBV28 and TRBJ2-1, is DVKVTQSSRYLVKRTGEKVFLECVQDMDHENMFWYRQDPGLGLRLIYFSYDVKMKEKGDIPEGYSVSREKKERFSLILESASTNQTSMYLCASSQGTGAKQFFGPGTRLTVL.

This chain links TRBV7-8 with TRBJ2-3, with 10 bases aligning to TRBD2. Germline V gives CDR1 SGHVS, CDR2 FQNEAQ. This CDR3 is 14 amino acids long. V shed 7 bases and J 5 bases; nucleotides not matched to a gene: 6. CDR3 sequence: CASTLASGGDTQYF. CDR3 nucleotide sequence: TGTGCCAGCACCCTGGCTAGCGGGGGAGATACGCAGTATTTT.

The gene calls are TRBV2 and TRBJ2-1; 9 bases line up with TRBD2. From germline, CDR1 is SNHLY and CDR2 FYNNEI. The V segment lost 6 bases and the J segment 4 bases; nucleotides outside the gene matches: 10. CDR3 length equals 16 residues. The CDR3 DNA sequence: TGTGCCAGCAGGGGACTCAAGCGGGAGGAATACAATGAGCAGTTCTTC. Amino acid sequence: CASRGLKREEYNEQFF.

The rearrangement joins TRBV30 to TRBJ1-6, with 10 bases matching TRBD1. J lost 10 bases, V lost 4 bases, and 4 bases had no gene match. Germline V CDR1 and CDR2: GTSNPN, SVGIG (reference sequence). The CDR3 loop spans 13 amino acids. CDR3 sequence (DNA): TGTGCCTGGACCCGGGACAGGGGATCACCCCTCCACTTT. It specifies CAWTRDRGSPLHF. Complete variable domain (other parts from reference TRBV30 and TRBJ1-6): SQTIHQWPATLVQPVGSPLSLECTVEGTSNPNLYWYRQAAGRGLQLLFYSVGIGQISSEVPQNLSASRPQDRQFILSSKKLLLSDSGFYLCAWTRDRGSPLHFGNGTRLTVT.

V usage is TRBV12-2 and J usage is TRBJ2-2; the listed D gene, TRBD1, was not tested against the DNA. TRBV12-2 is an annotated pseudogene. The CDR3 runs 17 residues. The CDR3 sequence: CASRLWTGRPNTGELFF. CDR3 sequence (DNA): TGTGCAAGTCGCTTATGGACAGGGCGCCCGAACACCGGGGAGCTGTTTTTT.

The V and J genes are TRBV3-1 (or the pseudogene TRBV3-2) and TRBJ2-7, with a possible D match to TRBD2 (6 bases). The V gene's germline CDR1 is LGHDT and CDR2 YNNKEL (reference sequence). V was clipped by 0 bases and J by 2 bases, with 14 bases between them. CDR3 size: 16 residues. The CDR3 here is CASSQDYRGTPYEQYF. The CDR3 nucleotides read TGTGCCAGCAGCCAAGATTACCGGGGGACCCCCTACGAGCAGTACTTC.

The CDR3 spells CATTLLGGNTEAFF. CDR3 sequence (DNA): TGTGCCACCACTCTTTTGGGGGGAAACACTGAAGCTTTCTTT. The V gene is TRBV2, the J gene TRBJ1-1; D is perhaps TRBD1 (5 bases). The germline CDR1 and CDR2 sequences are SNHLY and FYNNEI. This CDR3 spans 14 amino acids. The V end was cut by 10 bases, the J end by 2 bases, with 17 bases between.

The chain employs TRBV5-6 and TRBJ2-7; TRBD2 aligns across 9 bases. Looked up from germline, CDR1 is SGHDT and CDR2 is YYEEEE. Trimming cost V 4 bases and J 4 bases; bases outside gene matches: 6. CDR3 size: 14 residues. CDR3 sequence: CASSPGTSIYEQYF. Written as DNA, the CDR3 is TGTGCCAGCAGCCCAGGGACTAGCATTTACGAGCAGTACTTC.

The CDR3 sequence: CASSGRAENEQFF. As DNA, the CDR3 is TGTGCCAGCAGCGGGAGGGCAGAAAATGAGCAGTTCTTC. The chain has TRBV5-5 and TRBJ2-1; 7 bases map to TRBD2. J was trimmed by 7 bases and V by 4 bases; bases with no gene match: 5. There are 13 residues in the CDR3. Germline V gene lookup returns CDR1 SGHKS and CDR2 YYEKEE (reference sequence).

This chain joins TRBV25-1 and TRBJ2-5; TRBD2 matches 8 bases. In germline, CDR1 is MGHDK, CDR2 SYGVNS. Germline trimming cut 0 bases from V and 2 bases from J; bases unmatched to any gene: 11. This CDR3 has 18 residues. CDR3 sequence reads: CASSEYIGTSGLQETQYF. The CDR3 DNA reads TGTGCCAGCAGTGAATATATAGGCACTAGCGGCTTACAAGAGACCCAGTACTTC.

The CDR3 sequence is CASSAIAGANVLTF. The CDR3 nucleotides are TGTGCCAGCAGTGCGATAGCTGGGGCCAACGTCCTGACTTTC. The chain links TRBV2 to TRBJ2-6, with D unresolved. This CDR3 region has 14 residues. The V end was cut by 4 bases, the J end by 2 bases, with 6 bases between. Germline CDR1 is SNHLY and CDR2 is FYNNEI.

This clone is a singleton in its sample. The chain recombines TRBV7-9 with TRBJ1-2, with 7 bases matching TRBD1. After removal of 1 base from V and 3 bases from J, the junction contained 5 bases not matched to a gene. There are 15 residues in the CDR3. The germline CDR1 and CDR2 sequences are SEHNR and FQNEAQ (reference sequence). DNA for the CDR3: TGTGCCAGCAGCTTAGGGGGCGGACAGGACTATGGCTACACCTTC. It specifies CASSLGGGQDYGYTF.

This clone was detected only once. The chain uses TRBV19 and TRBJ2-3; 7 bases fit TRBD1. Germline CDR1 and CDR2: LNHDA and SQIVND (reference sequence). The CDR3 covers 17 residues. Germline trimming cut 5 bases from V and 2 bases from J; bases unmatched to any gene: 13. The CDR3 protein is CASSVPTTGRSTDTQYF. The CDR3 nucleotides are TGTGCCAGTAGTGTCCCTACGACAGGGCGGTCCACAGATACGCAGTATTTT.

The V and J genes are TRBV11-2 and TRBJ2-7; a weak D match, TRBD2 (5 bases). The CDR3 covers 15 residues. Germline loops: CDR1 SGHAT, CDR2 FQNNGV. The germline V and J ends were trimmed by 2 bases and 0 bases, with 11 bases remaining between them. The CDR3 sequence: CASSLSGQPSYEQYF. The DNA for the CDR3 is TGTGCCAGCAGCTTAAGCGGCCAGCCCTCCTACGAGCAGTACTTC.